The next 20 T cell receptor beta chains were all read from a single sample in a study of OX40 agonist ivuxolimab in advanced cancers. TCRdb's table, derived via immunoSEQ multiplex PCR, lists solely in-frame clones and lacks some. The data show roughly 45,000 clones, about 75% seen once. Sample: CD4+ or CD8+ T cells sorted from blood, taken in a trial of the OX40 agonist ivuxolimab. The receptor source for this set is an adult with an advanced solid tumor such as melanoma, head and neck, liver or kidney cancer.

The chain links TRBV27 to TRBJ1-2; no firm D call. CDR1 is MNHEY and CDR2 is SMNVEV in the germline V gene (reference sequence). The CDR3 has 15 amino acids. The V gene lost 10 bases and the J gene lost 7 bases, with 25 bases spanning the gap. The CDR3 is CATQARPSRAAGYTF. CDR3 coding DNA: TGTGCCACCCAAGCGCGGCCTTCTCGGGCTGCTGGCTACACCTTC.

The CDR3 DNA follows: TGCGCCAGCAACCCGGGACAGACACAAGAGACCCAGTACTTC. Translating gives CASNPGQTQETQYF. This chain links TRBV5-1 with TRBJ2-5; TRBD1 matches at 7 bases. Trimming took 6 bases from V and 2 from J; bases not matched to a gene: 7. Germline values: CDR1 SGHRS, CDR2 YFSETQ. The CDR3 is 14 residues long.

This clone has only a few counts. This chain joins TRBV30 and TRBJ2-7; 9 bases align to TRBD2. This CDR3 has 17 amino acids. The ends lost 1 base at V and 2 bases at J; junction bases unmatched: 12. Germline CDR1 is GTSNPN and CDR2 is SVGIG (reference sequence). As DNA, the CDR3 is TGTGCCTGGAGTGCCCCCCCGCGACTAGCGGTAACCTACGAGCAGTACTTC. Translating it yields CAWSAPPRLAVTYEQYF.

The chain is built from TRBV4-3 and TRBJ2-2; 11 nucleotides match TRBD2. CDR1 and CDR2 (germline): LGHNA, YSLEER. This CDR3 region has 19 residues. V lost 0 bases and J lost 1; bases outside the gene matches: 7. DNA of the CDR3: TGCGCCAGCAGCCAAGACGGGACTAGCGGCGGGGTGAACACCGGGGAGCTGTTTTTT. This encodes CASSQDGTSGGVNTGELFF.

The V call is TRBV5-4, the J call TRBJ2-1; D is possibly TRBD2 (6 bases). The CDR3 runs 15 residues. Germline loops: CDR1 SGHNT, CDR2 YYREEE (reference sequence). The V and J ends lost 0 bases and 4 bases respectively, with 11 bases between them. The CDR3 loop is CASSLDSGSYNEQFF. In DNA, the CDR3 is TGTGCCAGCAGCTTGGATAGCGGATCTTACAATGAGCAGTTCTTC.

There are a few counts of this clone. The chain employs TRBV7-7 and TRBJ2-1; 10 nucleotides line up with TRBD2. Per germline, CDR1 SSHAT and CDR2 FNYEAQ (reference sequence). The CDR3 is made up of 14 amino acids. With V trimmed by 10 bases and J by 10 bases, 13 bases remained unmatched. CDR3 sequence: CATRKREGPGEQFF. CDR3 bases: TGTGCCACCCGTAAGCGGGAGGGCCCCGGAGAGCAGTTCTTC.

This clone has a handful of counts. The chain recombines TRBV5-1 with TRBJ2-1, with 13 bases lining up with TRBD2. V dropped 3 bases and J dropped 4; count of bases not matched to a gene: 4. The germline gives CDR1 SGHRS, CDR2 YFSETQ. The length of the CDR3 is 16 residues. CDR3 in DNA: TGCGCCAGCAGCTGGACTAGCGGGAGTAGATACAATGAGCAGTTCTTC. Its protein product is CASSWTSGSRYNEQFF.

J is TRBJ2-2 and V is TRBV11-2; TRBD2 matches 11 bases. J lost 4 bases, V lost 3 bases, and 4 bases had no gene match. Per the germline V gene, CDR1 is SGHAT and CDR2 is FQNNGV. The CDR3 has 16 residues. In DNA form, the CDR3 reads TGTGCCAGCAGCTTGGCGGGACTAGCGGTCACCGGGGAGCTGTTTTTT. Encoded protein: CASSLAGLAVTGELFF.

This clone came up a few times. The gene calls are TRBV15 and TRBJ1-5; maybe TRBD1 (6 bases). Trimming cost V 4 bases and J 2 bases, with 9 bases left between them. Per germline, CDR1 LNHNV and CDR2 YYDKDF (reference sequence). CDR3 size: 14 residues. CDR3 region: CATSIEGGNQPQHF. The CDR3 DNA sequence: TGTGCCACCAGCATAGAGGGGGGCAATCAGCCCCAGCATTTT. The variable domain in full, with the rest retrieved from reference TRBV15 and TRBJ1-5, is DAMVIQNPRYQVTQFGKPVTLSCSQTLNHNVMYWYQQKSSQAPKLLFHYYDKDFNNEADTPDNFQSRRPNTSFCFLDIRSPGLGDTAMYLCATSIEGGNQPQHFGDGTRLSIL.

The V gene is TRBV2, the J gene TRBJ2-7; 8 bases are shared with TRBD2. This CDR3 is 13 amino acids long. J lost 7 bases, V lost 9 bases, and 11 bases had no gene match. Germline CDR1 reads SNHLY; CDR2 reads FYNNEI. In DNA, the CDR3 is TGTGCCAGTAGTCAAGCGGGAGTGAAGGAGCAGTACTTC. Translation gives CASSQAGVKEQYF. The whole variable domain, remainder taken from reference TRBV2 and TRBJ2-7, is EPEVTQTPSHQVTQMGQEVILRCVPISNHLYFYWYRQILGQKVEFLVSFYNNEISEKSEIFDDQFSVERPDGSNFTLKIRSTKLEDSAMYFCASSQAGVKEQYFGPGTRLTVT.

This sequence joins TRBV5-4 and TRBJ2-1, with TRBD2 matching 12 bases. V trimming: 4 bases; J trimming: 12 bases; junction bases outside the gene matches: 11. This CDR3 has 15 amino acids. Germline V lookup: CDR1 SGHNT, CDR2 YYREEE (reference sequence). CDR3 nucleotides: TGTGCCAGCAGCCCTAGGACTAGCGGGACGGGGGTGCAGTTCTTC. Amino acid sequence: CASSPRTSGTGVQFF.

This rearrangement joins TRBV28 to TRBJ2-7; D is perhaps TRBD2 (6 bases). V gave up 6 bases and J gave up 0 bases, with 18 bases separating them. Germline V CDR1 and CDR2: MDHEN, SYDVKM. The CDR3 is made up of 16 amino acids. CDR3 nucleotide sequence: TGTGCCAGCAGACAAACAGGACCCGGGAGCTCCTACGAGCAGTACTTC. Its translation: CASRQTGPGSSYEQYF.

This clone was recorded only once. The rearrangement joins TRBV2 to TRBJ1-4; perhaps TRBD1 as D (5 bases). The CDR3 runs to 13 residues. V was pared by 2 bases and J by 7 bases, with 8 bases between. Germline V gene data show CDR1 as SNHLY and CDR2 as FYNNEI. CDR3 coding DNA: TGTGCCAGCAGTGAACAGGGTCCTGAAAAACTGTTTTTT. This translates into CASSEQGPEKLFF.

The chain joins TRBV5-6 to TRBJ2-3; a weak D match, TRBD2 (7 bases). CDR1 and CDR2 from the germline V gene are SGHDT and YYEEEE. V was cut by 7 bases and J by 0 bases, with 18 bases left in between. The CDR3 totals 16 residues. CDR3 coding DNA: TGTGCCAGCCTACCTGGGGGGGGCTTGAGCACAGATACGCAGTATTTT. Translating it yields CASLPGGGLSTDTQYF.

The genes are TRBV11-2 and TRBJ2-5, with D hard to call. The J call is doubtful: the DNA matches TRBJ2-7 better. Germline lookup yields CDR1 SGHAT and CDR2 FQNNGV. The CDR3 is 12 amino acids. In nucleotides, the CDR3 is TGTGCCAGCAGCTTAGGGAGCCACGAGCAGTACTTC. Translation: CASSLGSHEQYF.

A few counts support this clone. This sequence joins TRBV11-2 and TRBJ2-2, with 10 bases aligning to TRBD2. This CDR3 has 17 amino acids. J lost 6 bases, V lost 3 bases, and 10 bases had no gene match. CDR1 and CDR2 (germline): SGHAT, FQNNGV. CDR3: CASSLIWLAGVSGELFF. CDR3 coding DNA: TGTGCCAGCAGCTTGATTTGGCTAGCGGGAGTATCCGGGGAGCTGTTTTTT. The full variable domain, its missing parts supplied by reference TRBV11-2 and TRBJ2-2, is EAGVAQSPRYKIIEKRQSVAFWCNPISGHATLYWYQQILGQGPKLLIQFQNNGVVDDSQLPKDRFSAERLKGVDSTLKIQPAKLEDSAVYLCASSLIWLAGVSGELFFGEGSRLTVL.

This chain connects TRBV7-8 to TRBJ2-1; a weak D match, TRBD2 (6 bases). The V gene lost 5 bases and the J gene lost 7 bases, with 12 bases spanning the gap. This CDR3 region has 13 residues. Germline V gene data show CDR1 as SGHVS and CDR2 as FQNEAQ. The CDR3 protein is CASSLRRENEQFF. As DNA, the CDR3 is TGTGCCAGCAGCCTAAGGCGGGAAAATGAGCAGTTCTTC.

This clone was counted only a few times. The V gene is TRBV14, the J gene TRBJ1-4; D is perhaps TRBD1 (6 bases). The CDR3 loop spans 14 amino acids. V lost 1 base, J lost 7 bases, and 10 bases lay in between. Germline V gene sequence: CDR1 SGHDN, CDR2 FVKESK. CDR3 amino acids: CASSQAGDGEKLFF. DNA of the CDR3: TGTGCCAGCAGCCAAGCAGGGGATGGTGAAAAACTGTTTTTT. Using reference TRBV14 and TRBJ1-4 for the parts outside the CDR3, the full variable domain is EAGVTQFPSHSVIEKGQTVTLRCDPISGHDNLYWYRRVMGKEIKFLLHFVKESKQDESGMPNNRFLAERTGGTYSTLKVQPAELEDSGVYFCASSQAGDGEKLFFGSGTQLSVL.

The chain recombines TRBV27 with TRBJ1-5; a weak D match, TRBD1 (6 bases). The CDR3 contains 14 residues. Trimming took 3 bases from V and 5 from J, leaving 11 bases between them. Germline values: CDR1 MNHEY, CDR2 SMNVEV (reference sequence). CDR3 DNA: TGTGCCAGCAGTTTTTCGGGGGCTGATCAGCCCCAGCATTTT. It is translated as CASSFSGADQPQHF.

V usage is TRBV5-8 and J usage is TRBJ2-5; the match to TRBD2 covers 9 bases. Germline V lookup: CDR1 SGHTS, CDR2 YDEGEE. Losses at the gene ends were 2 bases for V and 3 bases for J; bases not matched to a gene: 2. The CDR3 loop spans 14 amino acids. CDR3 amino acids: CASSFPSGEETQYF. The CDR3 region has the DNA TGTGCCAGCAGCTTTCCTAGCGGGGAAGAGACCCAGTACTTC.